This T cell receptor beta chain was sequenced for a study of OX40 agonist ivuxolimab in advanced cancers. Whole-study context: Two cutaneous melanoma patients and one hepatocellular carcinoma patient, three in all, had partial responses.

V was pared by 3 bases and J by 4 bases, with 12 bases between. The length of the CDR3 is 13 residues. Germline V lookup: CDR1 GTSNPN, CDR2 SVGIG (reference sequence). Generated by immunoSEQ multiplex PCR, the TCRdb table keeps only in-frame clones and is missing some. The sample has 30,000 to 40,000 clones, approximately 79% seen once. The rearrangement joins TRBV30 to TRBJ1-1; D unresolved. Sequencing was performed on CD4+ or CD8+ T cells sorted from blood, taken in a trial of the OX40 agonist ivuxolimab. The sequence was collected from an adult with an advanced solid tumor such as melanoma, head and neck, liver or kidney cancer. The CDR3 protein is CAWSLQSGTEAFF. CDR3 DNA: TGTGCCTGGAGCTTACAGTCCGGCACTGAAGCTTTCTTT.